The rows below give T cell receptor beta chains drawn from one sample of a study of immune evolution from preneoplasia to lung adenocarcinoma. Some clones are missing from TCRdb's copy, which holds only in-frame ones; the method was immunoSEQ multiplex PCR. The sample yields over 30,000 clones, under 85% seen once. The sample consisted of FFPE invasive lung adenocarcinoma tissue. The receptors stem from a person in their sixties with lung adenocarcinoma. Each CDR3 is given with its conserved first and last residue. D genes are given only for firm matches. Rows may omit the clone size; those that give it use once, few, many or a size class.

d_call	v_call	clone_size	cdr3_length	j_call	cdr3_nt	cdr3_aa
NA	TRBV19	NA	14	TRBJ1-4	TGTGCCAGTAGTATCAGTGCCCGTAATGAAAAACTGTTTTTT	CASSISARNEKLFF
NA	TRBV7-3	NA	14	TRBJ2-1	TGTGCCAGCAGCCGCGGGCAGGATGCTAATGAGCAGTTCTTC	CASSRGQDANEQFF
NA	TRBV28	NA	14	TRBJ2-7	TGTGCCAGCAAATCGGGAGCGATCCTCTACGAGCAGTACTTC	CASKSGAILYEQYF
TRBD2	TRBV30	NA	16	TRBJ2-3	TGTGCCTGGAGTGTGTCCAGCGGGAGGAGGACAGATACGCAGTATTTT	CAWSVSSGRRTDTQYF
NA	TRBV7-3	NA	14	TRBJ2-3	TGTGCCAGCACCCGGGGCGGCCCCACAGATACGCAGTATTTT	CASTRGGPTDTQYF
TRBD1	TRBV5-8	NA	16	TRBJ2-6	TGTGCCAGCAGCCCCGGACAGGTCTCTGGGGCCAACGTCCTGACTTTC	CASSPGQVSGANVLTF
NA	TRBV5-6	NA	15	TRBJ2-3	TGTGCCAGCAGCCCTACTCAAGACCCTATAGATACGCAGTATTTT	CASSPTQDPIDTQYF
NA	TRBV5-4	NA	13	TRBJ2-5	TGTGCCAGCAGGGATGGGCCTCAAGAGACCCAGTACTTC	CASRDGPQETQYF
NA	TRBV5-4	NA	13	TRBJ2-5	TGTGCCAGCAGCAGTCCGGATGGGGAGACCCAGTACTTC	CASSSPDGETQYF
NA	TRBV29-1	NA	12	TRBJ1-2	TGCAGCGTTTACAGGGTGAACTATGGCTACACCTTC	CSVYRVNYGYTF
TRBD1	TRBV19	NA	18	TRBJ2-3	TGTGCCAGTAGTACCCGCTTAACACGACAGGGAGGCACAGATACGCAGTATTTT	CASSTRLTRQGGTDTQYF
NA	TRBV7-2	once	13	TRBJ1-2	TGTGCCAGCAGCTTAGCAGGTCGACAGGACTACACCTTC	CASSLAGRQDYTF
TRBD1	TRBV6-5	NA	15	TRBJ1-4	TGTGCCAGCAGTTACACACAGGGGCGGGGTGAAAAACTGTTTTTT	CASSYTQGRGEKLFF